Here is one T cell receptor beta chain with its context. Trimming pared 1 base from V and 0 bases from J, leaving 16 bases between. The CDR3 covers 18 residues. Germline V gene lookup returns CDR1 KGHSH and CDR2 LQKENI. These data belong to a study of blood T cell repertoires in COVID-19. The wider study: The study drew acute and convalescent COVID-19 samples from the United States, Italy and Spain. In each case, the material was cDNA or gDNA derived from T cells, B-cell-depleted T cells, or PBMCs.

As processed by the authors: Amplifying reference gene primers gave estimates of nucleated cell counts. TCRdb's table, derived via immunoSEQ multiplex PCR, lists solely in-frame clones and lacks some. V, J and clone size were drawn from that table, and D and trimming were deduced from the DNA. The table lists around 39,000 clones, 90% of them singletons. This sequence originates from a man aged 65 to 85 with acute or convalescent COVID-19. V gene TRBV18 combines with J gene TRBJ1-3, with a possible D match to TRBD1 (5 bases). What was sequenced was peripheral blood. The CDR3 coding sequence is TGTGCCAGCTCACCACGCGACCGCAGGGTCCACTCTGGAAACACCATATATTTT. Translating it yields CASSPRDRRVHSGNTIYF.